This TCR beta chain was identified in a study of T cell responses to AZD1222 COVID-19 vaccine. A remark on this clone: Its antigen is undetermined.

The method was immunoSEQ multiplex PCR; TCRdb's version includes in-frame clones alone and lacks a portion of them. The sample holds about 72,000 clones, roughly nine tenths seen once. Findings and caveats of the study: Clonal diversity may have been underestimated, and the donors were mostly white British, with more females than males. Regions left unmutated in variants are reportedly the target of nearly half of spike-specific TCRs.

The CDR3 covers 13 residues. Germline V gene data show CDR1 as MNHEY and CDR2 as SVGAGI. Trimming left V 6 bases short and J 6 bases short, with 15 bases between. The V and J genes are TRBV6-5 and TRBJ2-7, with D possibly matching TRBD2 (6 bases). The receptor comes from an adult who received the AZD1222 COVID-19 vaccine. Sequencing was performed on peripheral blood, taken 28 days after the second AZD1222 dose. The CDR3 sequence: CASRLEGLGEQYF. The CDR3 bases are TGTGCCAGCAGGCTGGAGGGGTTGGGCGAGCAGTACTTC.